Below, one T cell receptor (beta chain) is given with its context. Its antigen remains unknown. Amplification used 60 Vbeta primers and 13 Jbeta primers. This table comes from immunoSEQ multiplex PCR, and its TCRdb copy is limited to in-frame clones, with some not included. There are 100,000 to 120,000 clones in the sample; approximately 12% occur only once, and more than 15% lies in the top ten. This entry is derived from a study of cytomegalovirus exposure and HLA in healthy donors. Study observations and caveats: TCR sequences were mostly rare, though some public TCRs occurred in many donors. Among immune exposure information, only CMV serostatus was available. CMV antigen specificity of a few CMV-associated chains was confirmed in vitro.

The sample was PBMCs. The receptor was isolated from a man aged 35 to 55 in good health and CMV-seropositive.

CDR3 bases: TGTGCCAGTAGTATGCAGGGGGCGTCCACTGAAGCTTTCTTT. Translating it yields CASSMQGASTEAFF. V is TRBV19 and J is TRBJ1-1, with 8 bases matching TRBD1. CDR1 and CDR2 from the germline V gene are LNHDA and SQIVND (reference sequence). Trimming at V came to 3 bases and at J to 4 bases, leaving 4 bases not matched to a gene. The CDR3 runs to 14 residues.